The rows below give T cell receptor beta chains drawn from one sample of a study of vaccination and CD4 T cells after COVID-19. TCRdb redid the calling of the PCR reads with MiXCR, one entry per CDR3 protein. The table records approximately 9,800 distinct CDR3 sequences, around 29% of them present only once. Antigen specificity for these receptors is unknown. Sequencing was done on a sample of CD4+ T cells from blood, cultured in vitro. All receptors derive from a human donor in good health. CDR3s include the opening cysteine and the closing phenylalanine or tryptophan. A D gene is named only where the DNA matches it firmly. Clone size is not always given. Where it is, it says once, few, many or a class for expanded clones.

CASSVREFTPQHF TGTGCCAGCAGTGTCAGGGAATTCACGCCCCAGCATTTT TRBJ1-5 13 TRBV6-4 few NA
CASSHDRILADTQYF TGTGCCAGCAGCCACGACAGAATCTTGGCAGATACGCAGTATTTT TRBJ2-3 15 TRBV3-1 NA NA
CASSLARTTDSNQPQHF TGTGCCAGCAGCTTGGCCCGGACAACCGATAGCAATCAGCCCCAGCATTTT TRBJ1-5 17 TRBV5-8 once NA
CASSELSEGYGYTF TGTGCCAGCAGTGAATTGTCCGAGGGATATGGCTACACCTTC TRBJ1-2 14 TRBV25-1 NA NA
CASSLELGWHEAFF TGTGCCAGCAGCTTAGAGTTGGGGTGGCATGAAGCTTTCTTT TRBJ1-1 14 TRBV11-2 NA NA
CASSVEPGRETQYF TGTGCCAGCAGCGTAGAGCCAGGGAGAGAGACCCAGTACTTC TRBJ2-5 14 TRBV9 few NA
CSVNGGGLPAEGYTF TGCAGCGTGAACGGGGGCGGACTACCCGCGGAGGGCTACACCTTC TRBJ1-2 15 TRBV29-1 NA NA
CSVVEGTRQLYGYTF TGCAGCGTTGTTGAGGGTACGAGGCAGCTCTATGGCTACACCTTC TRBJ1-2 15 TRBV29-1 few NA
CASSLVGGALDNTIYF TGTGCCAGCAGCTTAGTAGGCGGTGCTCTGGATAACACCATATATTTT TRBJ1-3 16 TRBV7-2 NA NA
CASSSPGGTSSYEQYF TGTGCCAGCAGTTCCCCGGGAGGGACGAGCTCCTACGAGCAGTACTTC TRBJ2-7 16 TRBV6-5 NA TRBD2
CASSLVGGSETQYF TGTGCCAGCAGCTTAGTAGGGGGGAGCGAGACCCAGTACTTC TRBJ2-5 14 TRBV7-6 few NA
CASSLALTTGRRQETQYF TGTGCCAGCAGCTTAGCGCTAACGACAGGGAGGAGGCAAGAGACCCAGTACTTC TRBJ2-5 18 TRBV7-9 few NA
CASSLARRGTDTQYF TGTGCCAGCAGCTTAGCAAGACGGGGGACAGATACGCAGTATTTT TRBJ2-3 15 TRBV11-1 NA NA
CATSDSGRANVLTF TGTGCCACCAGTGATTCCGGGAGGGCCAACGTCCTGACTTTC TRBJ2-6 14 TRBV24-1 few NA
CASSIMGRNGYTF TGTGCCAGTAGTATTATGGGCAGAAACGGCTACACCTTC TRBJ1-2 13 TRBV19 few NA
CASSGGHPDTEAFF TGCGCCAGCAGTGGCGGACATCCGGACACTGAAGCTTTCTTT TRBJ1-1 14 TRBV10-1 few NA
CASSRTGLLETQYF TGTGCCAGCAGCCGGACAGGGTTGCTTGAGACCCAGTACTTC TRBJ2-5 14 TRBV14 NA TRBD1
CSGVWRGLETQYF TGCAGTGGAGTCTGGCGGGGCTTAGAGACCCAGTACTTC TRBJ2-5 13 TRBV20-1 NA NA